The clone carrying this T cell receptor beta chain appeared many times. Germline values: CDR1 LGHNA, CDR2 YNFKEQ. The CDR3 is 17 residues long. The V gene lost 4 bases and the J gene lost 1 base, with 14 bases spanning the gap. The data stem from a study of neurological immune-mediated disorders. TCRdb called the 5' RACE reads again in MiXCR, with one record for every CDR3 protein. The repertoire has around 30,000 distinct CDR3 sequences, approximately 4.5% of them found once; the top ten carry roughly 23%. This sequence was found in a man between 18 and 35 years old in good health. The V call is TRBV4-2, the J call TRBJ2-6; the D is unclear. The sample comprised PBMCs. The CDR3 loop is CASSRFEVHSGANVLTF. Written as DNA, the CDR3 is TGTGCCAGCAGCCGGTTTGAGGTCCATTCTGGGGCCAACGTCCTGACTTTC.